The 16 T cell receptor beta chains listed next were all sequenced from one sample in a study of OX40 agonist ivuxolimab in advanced cancers. Clones were read by immunoSEQ multiplex PCR, and TCRdb kept only the in-frame ones, dropping some. The sample has fewer than 120,000 clones; roughly 89% are singletons. The sequencing here drew on CD4+ or CD8+ T cells sorted from blood, taken in a trial of the OX40 agonist ivuxolimab. These receptors all stem from an adult with an advanced solid tumor such as melanoma, head and neck, liver or kidney cancer.

The V and J genes are TRBV14 and TRBJ1-2; D possibly corresponds to TRBD1 (6 bases). Germline-derived CDR1 and CDR2 are SGHDN and FVKESK. This CDR3 has 14 amino acids. Trimming removed 0 bases at V and 5 bases at J, with 10 bases between. The CDR3: CASSQDWQGYGYTF. CDR3 in DNA: TGTGCCAGCAGCCAAGACTGGCAGGGGTATGGCTACACCTTC.

This clone was counted only a few times. This chain uses TRBV28 with TRBJ2-2, with D possibly matching TRBD1 (5 bases). Trimming left V 2 bases short and J 2 bases short, with 9 bases between. Germline CDR1 is MDHEN and CDR2 is SYDVKM. The CDR3 totals 15 residues. The CDR3 reads CASSLIRVNTGELFF. The CDR3 DNA reads TGTGCCAGCAGTTTAATCAGGGTTAACACCGGGGAGCTGTTTTTT.

The J gene is TRBJ2-1, the V gene TRBV5-6; 11 positions agree with TRBD2. CDR3 length: 14 residues. In germline, CDR1 is SGHDT, CDR2 YYEEEE. V was clipped by 4 bases and J by 9 bases; unmatched bases: 6. The CDR3 DNA reads TGTGCCAGCAGCCCACTAGCGGGAGAAGGTGAGCAGTTCTTC. Encoded protein: CASSPLAGEGEQFF. The variable domain in full, with the rest retrieved from reference TRBV5-6 and TRBJ2-1, is DAGVTQSPTHLIKTRGQQVTLRCSPKSGHDTVSWYQQALGQGPQFIFQYYEEEERQRGNFPDRFSGHQFPNYSSELNVNALLLGDSALYLCASSPLAGEGEQFFGPGTRLTVL.

The V call is TRBV19, the J call TRBJ1-5; D call uncertain. The CDR3 has 15 residues. Trimming removed 2 bases at V and 2 bases at J, with 10 bases between. Germline assignment: CDR1 LNHDA and CDR2 SQIVND (reference sequence). The CDR3 DNA is TGTGCCAGTAGTATACTCCCGGTGGGCAATCAGCCCCAGCATTTT. Amino acids: CASSILPVGNQPQHF.

The V and J genes are TRBV18 and TRBJ1-3; no definite D call. The germline V gene encodes CDR1 KGHSH and CDR2 LQKENI. The CDR3 runs 16 residues. Trimming took off 3 bases at V and 0 bases at J, with 12 bases between the two ends. The CDR3 DNA follows: TGTGCCAGCTCACCGGTCGAGGGAATCTCTGGAAACACCATATATTTT. This translates into CASSPVEGISGNTIYF.

This sequence joins TRBV25-1 and TRBJ2-2, with D possibly TRBD2 on 5 matching bases. Germline CDR1 is MGHDK and CDR2 is SYGVNS. The germline V and J ends were trimmed by 7 bases and 3 bases, with 6 bases remaining between them. The CDR3 totals 12 residues. The CDR3 region is CASTGYTGELFF. DNA of the CDR3: TGTGCCAGCACGGGGTACACCGGGGAGCTGTTTTTT.

The genes are TRBV19 and TRBJ1-1; D unclear. Germline loops: CDR1 LNHDA, CDR2 SQIVND (reference sequence). The length of the CDR3 is 14 residues. V was shortened by 5 bases and J by 2 bases, with 12 bases between the two germline ends. This chain's CDR3 is CASSAPRINTEAFF. The CDR3 region has the DNA TGTGCCAGTAGTGCCCCCAGGATTAACACTGAAGCTTTCTTT.

The V gene is TRBV29-1, the J gene TRBJ2-7; D uncertain. V was trimmed by 2 bases and J by 3 bases, leaving 11 bases between them. The CDR3 is 13 amino acids. CDR1 SQVTM and CDR2 ANQGSEA come from the germline V gene. CDR3 nucleotide sequence: TGCAGCGTTGAACTCGTGGGGAACTACGAGCAGTACTTC. The encoded protein is CSVELVGNYEQYF.

The chain links TRBV7-3 to TRBJ2-1; no definite D call. The CDR3 runs to 13 residues. The germline V and J ends were trimmed by 5 bases and 4 bases, with 9 bases remaining between them. CDR1 is SGHTA, CDR2 FQGTGA, per germline. As DNA, the CDR3 is TGTGCCAGCAGCCTCGACAAGTACAATGAGCAGTTCTTC. The encoded protein is CASSLDKYNEQFF.

This clone was detected only once. This chain joins TRBV6-1 and TRBJ1-1, with a tentative D call TRBD1 (5 bases). Trimming left V 4 bases short and J 0 bases short, with 21 bases between. CDR1 MNHNS and CDR2 SASEGT come from the germline V gene. The CDR3 sequence is 18 residues long. CDR3 region: CASSGAYLGQALNTEAFF. CDR3 bases: TGTGCCAGCAGTGGAGCATATCTTGGACAAGCATTGAACACTGAAGCTTTCTTT.

V usage is TRBV19 and J usage is TRBJ1-5; TRBD1 might be the D (6 bases). V was cut by 5 bases and J by 2 bases, with 16 bases left in between. The V gene's germline CDR1 is LNHDA and CDR2 SQIVND (reference sequence). The CDR3 runs 16 residues. CDR3 sequence: CASSLWTNRGNQPQHF. The CDR3, as DNA: TGTGCCAGTAGTCTGTGGACCAACAGGGGCAATCAGCCCCAGCATTTT.

There are a few counts of this clone. Other DNA variants within this sample encode the same CDR3. The chain employs TRBV15 and TRBJ1-1, with D perhaps TRBD1 (5 bases). The CDR3 runs 15 residues. V was clipped by 1 base and J by 1 base, with 10 bases between them. The germline V gene has CDR1 LNHNV and CDR2 YYDKDF (reference sequence). The CDR3 DNA reads TGTGCCACCAGCAGAGTGGCCAGGGCGAACACTGAAGCTTTCTTT. It translates to CATSRVARANTEAFF. The entire variable domain, with the rest obtained from reference TRBV15 and TRBJ1-1, is as follows: DAMVIQNPRYQVTQFGKPVTLSCSQTLNHNVMYWYQQKSSQAPKLLFHYYDKDFNNEADTPDNFQSRRPNTSFCFLDIRSPGLGDTAMYLCATSRVARANTEAFFGQGTRLTVV.

The V call is TRBV2, the J call TRBJ2-1, with 8 positions matching TRBD2. Unmatched junction bases numbered 5, after V lost 4 bases and J lost 9 bases. The CDR3 loop spans 13 amino acids. Germline loops: CDR1 SNHLY, CDR2 FYNNEI. The CDR3, as DNA: TGTGCCAGCAGTGGGGTTAGCGGGATTGAGCAGTTCTTC. It specifies CASSGVSGIEQFF.

The chain uses TRBV28 and TRBJ1-5; 11 bases map to TRBD1. This CDR3 is 17 amino acids long. Trimming removed 5 bases from V and 7 bases from J; junction bases left unmatched: 13. Per germline, CDR1 MDHEN and CDR2 SYDVKM. The CDR3 spells CASSPWDRGKSGQPQHF. CDR3 DNA: TGTGCCAGCAGTCCCTGGGACAGGGGGAAATCGGGCCAGCCCCAGCATTTT.

The chain uses TRBV18 and TRBJ2-5; D gene unclear. The CDR3 runs 16 residues. CDR1 is KGHSH, CDR2 LQKENI, per germline. V was shortened by 0 bases and J by 5 bases, with 16 bases between the two germline ends. The CDR3: CASSPPGAELGETQYF. The DNA of the CDR3 is TGTGCCAGCTCACCACCGGGCGCAGAGCTAGGGGAGACCCAGTACTTC.

This clone was recorded only once. This rearrangement joins TRBV2 to TRBJ1-2, with D unresolved. Per germline, CDR1 SNHLY and CDR2 FYNNEI. Trimming took 2 bases from V and 8 from J, leaving 9 bases between them. The CDR3 extends over 12 amino acids. CDR3 sequence: CASSEKIGGYTF. The DNA for the CDR3 is TGTGCCAGCAGTGAAAAGATCGGGGGCTACACCTTC.